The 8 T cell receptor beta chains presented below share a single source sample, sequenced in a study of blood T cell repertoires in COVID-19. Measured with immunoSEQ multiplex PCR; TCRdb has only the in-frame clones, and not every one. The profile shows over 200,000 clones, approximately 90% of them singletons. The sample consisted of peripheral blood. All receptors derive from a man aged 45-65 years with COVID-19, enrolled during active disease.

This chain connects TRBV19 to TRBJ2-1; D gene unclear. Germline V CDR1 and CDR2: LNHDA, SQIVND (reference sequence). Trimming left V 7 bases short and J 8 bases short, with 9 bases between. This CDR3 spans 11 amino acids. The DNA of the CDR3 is TGTGCCAGTAACTTCGAGGATGAGCAGTTCTTC. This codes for CASNFEDEQFF.

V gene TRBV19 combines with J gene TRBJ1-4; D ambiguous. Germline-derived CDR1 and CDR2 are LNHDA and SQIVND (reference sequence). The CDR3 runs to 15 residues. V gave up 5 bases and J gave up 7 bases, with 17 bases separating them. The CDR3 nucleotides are TGTGCCAGTAGTCCGCGTCGGGGTTTTGGTGAAAAACTGTTTTTT. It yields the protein CASSPRRGFGEKLFF. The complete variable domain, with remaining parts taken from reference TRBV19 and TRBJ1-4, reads DGGITQSPKYLFRKEGQNVTLSCEQNLNHDAMYWYRQDPGQGLRLIYYSQIVNDFQKGDIAEGYSVSREKKESFPLTVTSAQKNPTAFYLCASSPRRGFGEKLFFGSGTQLSVL.

The CDR3 loop is CASSYPYTGELFF. The CDR3 nucleotides are TGTGCCAGCAGTTACCCATACACCGGGGAGCTGTTTTTT. This chain connects TRBV6-5 to TRBJ2-2, with D hard to call. This CDR3 region has 13 residues. V lost 2 bases and J 3 bases, leaving 4 bases between the germline ends. Germline V gene lookup returns CDR1 MNHEY and CDR2 SVGAGI.

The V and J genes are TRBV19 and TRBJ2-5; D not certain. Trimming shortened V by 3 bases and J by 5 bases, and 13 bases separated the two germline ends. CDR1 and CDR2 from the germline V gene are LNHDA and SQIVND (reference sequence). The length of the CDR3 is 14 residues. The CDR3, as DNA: TGTGCCAGTAGTATCTCCTCCTTGCGGGAGACCCAGTACTTC. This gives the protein CASSISSLRETQYF. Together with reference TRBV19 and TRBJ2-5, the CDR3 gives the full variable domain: DGGITQSPKYLFRKEGQNVTLSCEQNLNHDAMYWYRQDPGQGLRLIYYSQIVNDFQKGDIAEGYSVSREKKESFPLTVTSAQKNPTAFYLCASSISSLRETQYFGPGTRLLVL.

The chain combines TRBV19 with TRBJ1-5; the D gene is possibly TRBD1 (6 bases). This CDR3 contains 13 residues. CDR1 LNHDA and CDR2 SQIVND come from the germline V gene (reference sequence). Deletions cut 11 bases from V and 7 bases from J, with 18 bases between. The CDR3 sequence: CAGGRGAGQPQHF. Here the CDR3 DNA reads TGTGCCGGGGGTCGGGGGGCGGGCCAGCCCCAGCATTTT.

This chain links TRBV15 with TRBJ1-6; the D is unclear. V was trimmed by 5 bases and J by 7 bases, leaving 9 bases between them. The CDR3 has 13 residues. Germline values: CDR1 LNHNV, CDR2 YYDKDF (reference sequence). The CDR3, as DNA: TGTGCCACCAGCTCTAATCAAAATTCACCCCTCCACTTT. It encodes CATSSNQNSPLHF. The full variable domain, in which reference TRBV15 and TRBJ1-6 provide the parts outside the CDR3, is DAMVIQNPRYQVTQFGKPVTLSCSQTLNHNVMYWYQQKSSQAPKLLFHYYDKDFNNEADTPDNFQSRRPNTSFCFLDIRSPGLGDTAMYLCATSSNQNSPLHFGNGTRLTVT.

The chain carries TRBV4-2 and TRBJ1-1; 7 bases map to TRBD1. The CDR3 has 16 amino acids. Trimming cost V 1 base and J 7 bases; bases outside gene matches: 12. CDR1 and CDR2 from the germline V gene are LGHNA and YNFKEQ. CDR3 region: CASSQGDGTVFLEAFF. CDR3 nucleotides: TGTGCCAGCAGCCAAGGCGACGGGACAGTTTTTCTTGAAGCTTTCTTT.

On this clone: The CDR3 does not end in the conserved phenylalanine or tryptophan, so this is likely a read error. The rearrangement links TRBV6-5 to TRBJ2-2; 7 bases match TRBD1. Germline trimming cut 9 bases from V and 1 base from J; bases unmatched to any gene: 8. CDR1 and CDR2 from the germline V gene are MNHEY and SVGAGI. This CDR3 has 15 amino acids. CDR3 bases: TGTGCCAGTAAGGACAGGATGGGGAACACCGGGGAGCTGTTTTCT. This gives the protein CASKDRMGNTGELFS.